This TCR beta chain was sequenced for a study of STAT5B mutations in CD4+ large granular lymphocyte leukemia. TCRdb's copy holds only in-frame clones and misses some; the assay was immunoSEQ multiplex PCR. Counted here are about 20,000 clones, approximately 70% occurring once; the ten biggest clones make up approximately 28%. The CDR3 loop spans 15 amino acids. The V and J ends lost 7 bases and 6 bases, in that order; junction bases with no gene match: 9. Germline V CDR1 and CDR2: WSHSY, SAAADI. The chain has TRBV10-2 and TRBJ1-6, with 7 bases identical to TRBD1. The source is a human donor in good health. The sample taken for sequencing was CD4+ T cells from blood buffy coats. The CDR3: CASKESGQTNSPLHF. The CDR3 DNA reads as TGCGCCAGCAAGGAGTCGGGACAGACTAATTCACCCCTCCACTTT.